This TCR beta chain was found in a study of shared clonotypes between healthy human individuals. Sequencing was performed with immunoSEQ multiplex PCR; in TCRdb, only in-frame clones are kept and a portion is missing. The sample lists 2 million to 2.5 million clones, 90% to 96% occurring once. With regard to this clone: Its target is not known.

Points from the study as a whole: The sampled material consisted only of blood, and tissue repertoires are likely to differ.

The source of this sequence is a man aged 18 to 29 in good health. Sequencing was performed on naive CD4+ T cells sorted from blood. Sample subset: CD45RA+ positively selected.

CDR3 DNA: TGTGCCAGCAGCTACCGCGGTACGCAGTATTTT. It encodes CASSYRGTQYF. The V and J genes are TRBV7-2 and TRBJ2-3; D not certain. The CDR3 has 11 amino acids. Trimming shortened V by 4 bases and J by 8 bases, and 7 bases separated the two germline ends. Germline V lookup: CDR1 SGHTA, CDR2 FQGNSA.